The clone carrying this TCR beta chain was counted a few times. The antigen remains unidentified. Using RNA transcripts as the source, TCR beta CDR3 regions were amplified. Initially, a first-round RT-PCR of the TCR CDR3 employed the HTBI primer set. In TCRdb, the multiplex PCR reads were re-called with MiXCR into one record per CDR3 protein. Of hundreds of thousands of distinct CDR3 sequences in the sample, 20% to 25% were seen once. V was shortened by 0 bases and J by 0 bases, with 11 bases between the two germline ends. Germline V gene sequence: CDR1 MNHEY, CDR2 SVGAGI. CDR3 length: 16 amino acids. Thyroid ultrasound, orbital computed tomography, clinical symptoms, and serum thyroxine and TRAb underpinned diagnoses. The sample comes from a study of T cells in Graves' hyperthyroidism and ophthalmopathy. Study summary: Peripheral blood samples were taken at initial diagnosis, prior to any treatment. Study-level points and caveats: The blood repertoire included most of the expanded thyroid clonotypes above 0.001. By a 13 V-J model, ophthalmopathy was set apart from stable hyperthyroidism.

What was sequenced was blood. The chain is built from TRBV6-5 and TRBJ1-1; no firm D call. The clonotype comes from a man between 25 and 39 years old with Graves' ophthalmopathy. CDR3 region: CASSYSEGWMNTEAFF. CDR3 in DNA: TGTGCCAGCAGTTACTCCGAAGGATGGATGAACACTGAAGCTTTCTTT.